This T cell receptor (beta chain) originates from a study of OX40 agonist ivuxolimab in advanced cancers. Regarding this clone: As yet, its antigen is unknown.

Overall study results and limits: CD4+ T cells averaged fewer expanded clones than CD8+ T cells.

Autoimmune disease history or systemic immunosuppression led to patient exclusion. The method was immunoSEQ multiplex PCR; TCRdb's version includes in-frame clones alone and lacks a portion of them. The sample lists nearly 95,000 clones; 85% to 95% were seen once. Specimen: CD4+ or CD8+ T cells sorted from blood, collected in a trial of the OX40 agonist ivuxolimab. This receptor was obtained from an adult with an advanced solid tumor such as melanoma, head and neck, liver or kidney cancer.

The CDR3 DNA is TGTGCCAGTAGTATAGGTCAGGCCTCCGGAAACACCATATATTTT. It specifies CASSIGQASGNTIYF. The chain uses TRBV19 and TRBJ1-3; D unclear. The CDR3 contains 15 residues. Trimming cost V 1 base and J 4 bases, with 11 bases left between them. The V gene's germline CDR1 is LNHDA and CDR2 SQIVND (reference sequence).